These T cell receptor beta chains were read from a single sample in a study of T cell changes during pregnancy in multiple sclerosis. Sequencing was performed with immunoSEQ multiplex PCR; in TCRdb, only in-frame clones are kept and a portion is missing. The sample consists of approximately 130,000 clones, about 94% of them appearing once. Sequenced material: peripheral blood, taken before pregnancy. Receptor source: a female donor with multiple sclerosis, enrolled in a pregnancy study. The CDR3 runs from the conserved cysteine through the conserved F or W. Each record gives: D gene, clone size, J gene, V gene, CDR3 protein, CDR3 DNA. D genes are given only for firm matches. Size tells how often a clone was seen (once, few, many) or the class of an expanded clone, and some rows leave it out.

NA | NA | TRBJ1-6 | TRBV6-4 | CASSAGRVNSPLHF | TGTGCCAGCAGTGCTGGCAGGGTTAATTCACCCCTCCACTTT
TRBD1 | NA | TRBJ1-2 | TRBV5-6 | CASSDSQGWLGYTF | TGTGCCAGCAGCGACTCACAGGGGTGGCTAGGCTACACCTTC
NA | NA | TRBJ2-7 | TRBV19 | CASSSGVSYEQYF | TGTGCCAGTAGTTCCGGGGTCTCCTACGAGCAGTACTTC
NA | once | TRBJ1-5 | TRBV2 | CVSSGTQAILPQHF | TGTGTCAGCAGTGGTACCCAGGCAATCCTTCCCCAGCATTTT
TRBD2 | NA | TRBJ2-7 | TRBV7-2 | CASSLESLAGGLSYEQYF | TGTGCCAGCAGCTTAGAATCCCTAGCGGGGGGCCTCTCCTACGAGCAGTACTTC
NA | NA | TRBJ1-1 | TRBV5-4 | CASSRAGVSRDTEAFF | TGTGCCAGCAGCAGAGCAGGGGTGTCGAGGGACACTGAAGCTTTCTTT
TRBD2 | once | TRBJ2-1 | TRBV6-6 | CASSYASGPLNNEQFF | TGTGCCAGCAGTTACGCTAGCGGGCCCTTAAACAATGAGCAGTTCTTC
TRBD1 | few | TRBJ2-7 | TRBV7-9 | CASSLDRGAYEQYF | TGTGCCAGCAGCTTAGACAGGGGAGCCTACGAGCAGTACTTC
TRBD1 | NA | TRBJ1-1 | TRBV5-1 | CASFGQGARGTEAFF | TGCGCCAGCTTTGGACAGGGGGCCCGAGGAACTGAAGCTTTCTTT
TRBD1 | NA | TRBJ1-2 | TRBV9 | CASSVGGDRAEGYTF | TGTGCCAGCAGCGTAGGAGGGGACAGGGCGGAAGGCTACACCTTC
NA | NA | TRBJ2-5 | TRBV5-6 | CASSLAGSGRRYQETQYF | TGTGCCAGCAGCTTGGCGGGCAGCGGGCGCCGGTACCAAGAGACCCAGTACTTC
TRBD2 | NA | TRBJ2-7 | TRBV2 | CASSVGRGAYEQYF | TGTGCCAGCAGTGTCGGGAGGGGCGCCTACGAGCAGTACTTC
TRBD2 | NA | TRBJ2-7 | TRBV19 | CASSPGTSGTYEQYF | TGTGCCAGTAGTCCCGGGACTAGCGGGACCTACGAGCAGTACTTC